A single sample gave rise to the 23 T cell receptor beta chains below, sequenced in a study of T cells expressing NK-cell markers. TCRdb re-called the 5' RACE reads, yielding one record per CDR3 amino acid sequence without DNA. In all, the sample yields hundreds of thousands of distinct CDR3 sequences. Sequenced input: blood T cells: a sorted CD56 or NKG2C T cell subset, CD4+ or CD8+ T cells, or bulk PBMC T cells (not recorded which). The receptor set was obtained from a woman between 18 and 70 years old in good health.

This sequence joins TRBV5-1 and TRBJ2-1. The CDR3 covers 14 residues. In germline, CDR1 is SGHRS, CDR2 YFSETQ. This CDR3 is CASSHEGPYNEQFF.

V usage is TRBV5-1 and J usage is TRBJ2-3; the TRBD1 assignment by TCRdb is unverifiable without DNA. Germline values: CDR1 SGHRS, CDR2 YFSETQ. The CDR3 contains 15 residues. The CDR3 sequence: CASSFLDRKTDTQYF.

The J gene is TRBJ1-1, the V gene TRBV29-1. This CDR3 has 14 amino acids. Germline lookup yields CDR1 SQVTM and CDR2 ANQGSEA. The CDR3: CSVELNGRNTEAFF.

The rearrangement uses TRBV7-9 and TRBJ2-3. Germline V gene sequence: CDR1 SEHNR, CDR2 FQNEAQ (reference sequence). CDR3 length: 15 residues. The CDR3 spells CASSLAGEGTDTQYF.

The rearrangement uses TRBV4-1 and TRBJ1-3; TCRdb selects TRBD1, and the lack of DNA leaves this call unchecked. The CDR3 contains 15 residues. Germline V gives CDR1 MGHRA, CDR2 YSYEKL. CDR3 sequence reads: CASSQEDRSQNTIYF.

This chain connects TRBV4-3 to TRBJ2-6; TCRdb designates TRBD1, a call that cannot be tested without DNA. The V gene's germline CDR1 is LGHNA and CDR2 YSLEER. CDR3 length: 17 residues. CDR3 sequence: CASSQQGQTSGANVLTF.

This rearrangement joins TRBV14 to TRBJ2-7; TCRdb's assignment of TRBD1 cannot be checked, as there is no DNA. Germline V gene sequence: CDR1 SGHDN, CDR2 FVKESK. The CDR3 consists of 14 residues. CDR3: CASSQVGTFYEQYF.

The chain links TRBV12-3 or TRBV12-4 to TRBJ2-7; as DNA is missing, the TRBD1 call by TCRdb cannot be tested. The CDR3 length is 12 residues. The CDR3 sequence: CASSYRGSEQYF.

The rearrangement links TRBV29-1 to TRBJ2-1; the TCRdb D gene call, TRBD2, has no DNA to confirm it. This CDR3 is 15 amino acids long. Germline loops: CDR1 SQVTM, CDR2 ANQGSEA. CDR3 loop: CSAPQGGLAGNEQFF.

The V gene is TRBV7-9, the J gene TRBJ1-1; TCRdb selects TRBD1, and the lack of DNA leaves this call unchecked. There are 14 residues in the CDR3. Germline values: CDR1 SEHNR, CDR2 FQNEAQ (reference sequence). CDR3 residues: CASSEQGKNTEAFF.

The chain has TRBV12-3 or TRBV12-4 and TRBJ2-7. CDR3 length: 13 amino acids. This CDR3 is CASSFPGGIEQYF.

The CDR3 sequence is CASSQKTGGFDTEAFF. This sequence joins TRBV4-2 and TRBJ1-1; there is no DNA to check the TCRdb D call of TRBD1. Germline loops: CDR1 LGHNA, CDR2 YNFKEQ. The CDR3 has 16 amino acids.

The chain recombines TRBV11-3 with TRBJ2-5. Germline V gives CDR1 SGHNT, CDR2 YENEEA. This CDR3 comprises 11 residues. CDR3: CASRSGETQYF.

This chain connects TRBV11-2 to TRBJ2-1; the D gene TCRdb calls, TRBD1, cannot be checked with no DNA. The CDR3 is 13 residues long. The V gene's germline CDR1 is SGHAT and CDR2 FQNNGV. The CDR3 spells CASSPGQVVQQFF.

V gene TRBV6-5 combines with J gene TRBJ2-1. CDR3 length: 12 residues. The germline V gene has CDR1 MNHEY and CDR2 SVGAGI. CDR3 sequence: CASGYRYNEQFF.

The chain uses TRBV20-1 and TRBJ2-4; the D call from TCRdb, TRBD1, cannot be confirmed without DNA. The CDR3 covers 14 residues. Looked up from germline, CDR1 is DFQATT and CDR2 is SNEGSKA (reference sequence). This CDR3 is CSARTGQGENIQYF.

The rearrangement uses TRBV11-3 and TRBJ2-5; TCRdb lists TRBD1, though no DNA is available to test this call. The CDR3 length is 16 residues. Germline CDR1 is SGHNT and CDR2 is YENEEA. This chain's CDR3 is CASSVGSRGTGETQYF. The full variable domain, rest sourced from reference TRBV11-3 and TRBJ2-5, is EAGVVQSPRYKIIEKKQPVAFWCNPISGHNTLYWYLQNLGQGPELLIRYENEEAVDDSQLPKDRFSAERLKGVDSTLKIQPAELGDSAVYLCASSVGSRGTGETQYFGPGTRLLVL.

CDR3 sequence reads: CASSELGGVQPQHF. V and J are TRBV25-1 and TRBJ1-5. The length of the CDR3 is 14 residues. CDR1 MGHDK and CDR2 SYGVNS come from the germline V gene. The complete variable domain, with remaining parts taken from reference TRBV25-1 and TRBJ1-5, reads EADIYQTPRYLVIGTGKKITLECSQTMGHDKMYWYQQDPGMELHLIHYSYGVNSTEKGDLSSESTVSRIRTEHFPLTLESARPSHTSQYLCASSELGGVQPQHFGDGTRLSIL.

The rearrangement uses TRBV5-1 and TRBJ1-1; TCRdb designates TRBD1, a call that cannot be tested without DNA. The CDR3 is made up of 15 amino acids. Germline lookup yields CDR1 SGHRS and CDR2 YFSETQ. The CDR3 spells CASSPMGQSNTEAFF.

The chain recombines TRBV21-1 with TRBJ1-6. TRBV21-1 is listed as a pseudogene. The CDR3 totals 14 residues. CDR3 sequence: CASLFFSKNSPLHF.

The chain carries TRBV5-1 and TRBJ2-2; the TRBD2 assignment by TCRdb is unverifiable without DNA. Germline V gives CDR1 SGHRS, CDR2 YFSETQ. The CDR3 length is 16 residues. CDR3 sequence: CASSFEEAQNTGELFF.

The chain uses TRBV9 and TRBJ2-5; TCRdb outputs TRBD2, but without DNA this stays unchecked. CDR1 and CDR2 (germline): SGDLS, YYNGEE. This CDR3 has 15 amino acids. The CDR3 reads CASSQSGGAVETQYF.

The rearrangement joins TRBV6-6 to TRBJ2-1. This CDR3 is 11 amino acids long. From germline, CDR1 is MNHNY and CDR2 SVGAGI (reference sequence). This CDR3 reads CASSIRLEQFF.